This TCR beta chain was identified during a study of cytomegalovirus exposure and HLA in healthy donors. Nominally healthy donors were sampled, though unrecorded immune exposures were likely. The CDR3 sequence is 14 residues long. The ends were cut back, 0 bases at V and 5 bases at J, with 11 bases in the middle. In germline, CDR1 is SGHDT, CDR2 YYEEEE. In the PCR, 60 Vbeta and 13 Jbeta primers were used. Repertoires were generated with immunoSEQ multiplex PCR, while TCRdb's copy carries only in-frame clones and drops some. The table shows 110,000 or so clones, with 74% occurring only once. The source of this sequence is a middle-aged woman in good health and CMV-seropositive. Sequencing was performed on PBMCs. The chain has TRBV5-6 and TRBJ1-1; maybe TRBD1 (5 bases). The CDR3 DNA is TGTGCCAGCAGCTTGGCAGGGAGGGTGACTGAAGCTTTCTTT. Translation gives CASSLAGRVTEAFF.